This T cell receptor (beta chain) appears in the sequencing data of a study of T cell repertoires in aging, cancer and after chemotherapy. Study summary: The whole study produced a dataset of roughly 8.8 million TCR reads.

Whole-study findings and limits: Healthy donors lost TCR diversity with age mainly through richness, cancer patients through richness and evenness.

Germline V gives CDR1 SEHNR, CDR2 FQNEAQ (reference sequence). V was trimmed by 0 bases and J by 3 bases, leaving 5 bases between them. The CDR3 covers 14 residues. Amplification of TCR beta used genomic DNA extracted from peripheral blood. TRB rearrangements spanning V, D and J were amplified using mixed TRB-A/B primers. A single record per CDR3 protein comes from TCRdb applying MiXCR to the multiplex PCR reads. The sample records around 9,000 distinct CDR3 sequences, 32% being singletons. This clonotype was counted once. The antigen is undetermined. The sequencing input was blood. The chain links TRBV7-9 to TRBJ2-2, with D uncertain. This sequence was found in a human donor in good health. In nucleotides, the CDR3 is TGTGCCAGCAGCTTAGCGGGGTACACCGGGGAGCTGTTTTTT. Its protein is CASSLAGYTGELFF.